This T cell receptor (beta chain) comes out of a study of CXCR3-negative and CXCR3-positive naive CD8 T cells (dated 2019 in TCRdb). As for the study more broadly: In total, 130 million or so TRB reads were obtained, which works out to roughly 1.5 +/- 0.3 million reads per library. The diversity and physicochemical repertoire analyses included about a dozen donors pooled from two independent experiments. The TRBV-TRBJ cluster analysis covered naive subsets from 5 donors and memory cells from 3 donors. The paper as a whole reports these results and caveats: TRB CDR3s from CXCR3-positive naive cells showed higher hydrophobicity (lower Kidera factor 4), lower energy, and higher strength and volume indices than CXCR3-negative naive cells. Surface CD5, linked to self-reactivity in mice, was comparable between naive subsets; TCR interaction strength was therefore also inferred from TRB CDR3 physicochemical properties. TRBV-TRBJ usage was similar between naive CXCR3-negative and CXCR3-positive cells from the same donor, while memory cells showed distinct patterns. Because CXCR3 expression was partially decreased after cryopreservation, freshly isolated PBMCs were used for most assays. Comparably high repertoire diversity was found in both naive subsets, whereas much lower repertoire diversity was found in memory CD8+ T cells.

The CDR3, from cysteine to phenylalanine, totals 15 residues. There is no recorded DNA. The germline V gene gives CDR1 as MDHEN and CDR2 as SYDVKM. About this clonotype: What this receptor recognizes is not known.

Each CD8+ T cell subset was flow-sorted in triplicate, and 300,000 or so cells per subset were placed directly into RLT lysis buffer. To keep memory contaminants out, a stringent definition of naive CD8+ T cells was applied: CD45RO-CCR7+CD27+CD95-. Standard density gradient centrifugation was used to isolate peripheral blood mononuclear cells from buffy coats. A FACSAria III was used to flow-sort naive CXCR3-negative and CXCR3-positive CD8+ T cells. Total RNA was extracted from sorted cells using an RNeasy Mini Kit. TCRdb records NextSeq 550 as the sequencer. The Human TCR Profiling Kit (MiLaboratory) was used to prepare UMI-labeled 5' RACE TRB cDNA libraries. cDNA synthesis used the entire amount of extracted RNA, and PCR amplification then used the entire amount of cDNA produced. Libraries were prepared in parallel using an identical number of PCR cycles. Per the source publication's procedure: With a minimum of two reads required per UMI, MIGEC and MiXCR pulled out about 50,000 +/- 10,000 unique UMI-labeled TRB cDNA molecules from each library. On average, each library contained approximately 40,000 +/- 10,000 functional in-frame TRB CDR3 nucleotide clonotypes without stop codons. After each sample was downsampled to 5000 UMI-labeled TRB molecules, VDJtools was used to calculate diversity metrics such as normalized Shannon-Wiener and Chao1. VDJtools was used to calculate clonotype-size-weighted physicochemical properties of the central five CDR3 residues, namely interaction energy, strength, volume and Kidera factor 4. Reads reprocessed by TCRdb are summarized as one entry per CDR3 protein sequence, and DNA is absent. TCRdb's processing, not the authors', yielded these V and J calls. In this sample's table one finds some 85,000 distinct CDR3 sequences. The ten most abundant clones make up approximately 0.5% of the sample.

The sequence was obtained from a human donor in good health. Some clones in this sample may be carry-over from other donors' samples. The chain joins TRBV28 to TRBJ1-6. The specimen was naive CXCR3+ CD8+ T cells from blood. The cell subset or site label corresponds to: CD45RO-CCR7+CD27+CD95- naive CD8+ T cells expressing CXCR3 (TNR3+). The encoded CDR3 is CASSSMTPRNSPLHF.